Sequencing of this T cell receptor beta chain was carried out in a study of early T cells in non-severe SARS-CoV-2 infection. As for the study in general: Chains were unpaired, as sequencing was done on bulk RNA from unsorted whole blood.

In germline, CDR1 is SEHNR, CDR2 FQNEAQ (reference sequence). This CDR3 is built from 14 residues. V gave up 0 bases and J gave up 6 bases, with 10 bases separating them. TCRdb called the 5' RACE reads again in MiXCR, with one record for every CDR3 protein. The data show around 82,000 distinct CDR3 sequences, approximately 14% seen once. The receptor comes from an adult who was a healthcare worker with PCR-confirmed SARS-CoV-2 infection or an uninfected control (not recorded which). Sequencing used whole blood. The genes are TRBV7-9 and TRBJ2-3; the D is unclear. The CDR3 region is CASSLAYLGDTQYF. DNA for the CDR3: TGTGCCAGCAGCTTAGCATACTTAGGCGATACGCAGTATTTT.